These 12 T cell receptor beta chains share one sample of origin, sequenced in a study of T cell changes during pregnancy in multiple sclerosis. Method: immunoSEQ multiplex PCR; TCRdb's copy keeps in-frame clones and lacks some. The sample includes around 80,000 clones, around 94% of them seen just once. The sample here was peripheral blood, taken in the second trimester of pregnancy. These receptors were obtained from a female donor in good health, enrolled as a control in a pregnancy study.

A word on this clone: Other DNA sequences from this sample encode an identical CDR3 as well. The genes are TRBV5-1 and TRBJ1-3; D is uncertain. The CDR3 has 14 amino acids. CDR1 and CDR2 (germline): SGHRS, YFSETQ. V was trimmed by 3 bases and J by 0 bases, leaving 7 bases between them. The CDR3 sequence is CASSSGGSGNTIYF. The CDR3 DNA is TGCGCCAGCAGCTCCGGCGGCTCTGGAAACACCATATATTTT.

This chain joins TRBV5-1 and TRBJ1-1; 10 bases are shared with TRBD1. V dropped 4 bases and J dropped 1; count of bases not matched to a gene: 4. The length of the CDR3 is 15 residues. CDR1 SGHRS and CDR2 YFSETQ come from the germline V gene. The CDR3 DNA reads as TGCGCCAGCAGCCTAGGGACAGGGGAGAACACTGAAGCTTTCTTT. It encodes CASSLGTGENTEAFF.

The chain combines TRBV5-1 with TRBJ2-1; 8 bases are shared with TRBD1. The CDR3 loop spans 16 amino acids. CDR1 and CDR2 (germline): SGHRS, YFSETQ. Unmatched junction bases numbered 12, after V lost 4 bases and J lost 6 bases. This CDR3 is CASSLARTGISNEQFF. The CDR3 coding sequence is TGCGCCAGCAGCCTCGCCCGGACAGGGATTTCCAATGAGCAGTTCTTC.

The chain links TRBV6-1 to TRBJ1-1, with 7 bases aligning to TRBD1. CDR3 length equals 14 residues. The J segment lost 1 base and the V segment lost 5 bases, leaving 4 bases of the junction unmatched. From germline, CDR1 is MNHNS and CDR2 SASEGT. This CDR3 is CASSTGDGNTEAFF. The CDR3, as DNA: TGTGCCAGCAGTACAGGGGATGGGAACACTGAAGCTTTCTTT.

The rearrangement links TRBV5-6 to TRBJ2-4, with 11 bases matching TRBD2. The germline gives CDR1 SGHDT, CDR2 YYEEEE. After removal of 3 bases from V and 6 bases from J, the junction contained 11 bases not matched to a gene. The CDR3 spans 17 residues. The CDR3 DNA reads TGTGCCAGCAGCTGGGGTTCTCTAGCGGGAGGCGGAAACATTCAGTACTTC. Translating gives CASSWGSLAGGGNIQYF.

The chain couples TRBV28 to TRBJ1-1; D is uncertain. V was cut by 6 bases and J by 2 bases, with 7 bases left in between. This CDR3 spans 12 amino acids. Germline-derived CDR1 and CDR2 are MDHEN and SYDVKM. The chain's CDR3 is CASSPLNTEAFF. CDR3 DNA sequence: TGTGCCAGCAGCCCACTCAACACTGAAGCTTTCTTT.

This chain uses TRBV5-1 with TRBJ2-1; D unclear. From germline, CDR1 is SGHRS and CDR2 YFSETQ. This CDR3 is 14 amino acids long. Between the trimmed V and J ends, which lost 4 bases and 4 bases, there was a span of 12 bases. The DNA of the CDR3 is TGCGCCAGCAGCCCCGACCCGGGTTACAATGAGCAGTTCTTC. It is translated as CASSPDPGYNEQFF.

The rearrangement uses TRBV28 and TRBJ1-2; possibly TRBD1 for D (6 bases). CDR3 length equals 13 residues. The germline CDR1 and CDR2 sequences are MDHEN and SYDVKM. V dropped 6 bases and J dropped 4 bases, with 12 bases sitting between them. The CDR3 DNA follows: TGTGCCAGCAGCATGACAGGCAGCTATGGCTACACCTTC. Translated, it gives CASSMTGSYGYTF.

Note on this clone: Compared with germline, one end of the junction differs, possibly owing to a read error. The J gene is TRBJ1-4, the V gene TRBV2; 7 nucleotides agree with TRBD1. The CDR3 extends over 15 amino acids. CDR1 and CDR2 (germline): SNHLY, FYNNEI. The CDR3, as DNA: TGTGCCAGCAGCGAAGGGGGCGCGACTAATGAAAAACTGTTTTTT. Encoded protein: CASSEGGATNEKLFF.

CDR3 amino acids: CASSDRQEGAESRLYF. The CDR3 nucleotides are TGTGCCAGCAGCGACCGCCAAGAGGGGGCCGAGAGTCGACTGTACTTC. J is TRBJ2-7 and V is TRBV25-1; 7 bases are shared with TRBD1. V gave up 6 bases and J gave up 12 bases; unmatched junction bases: 23. CDR1 MGHDK and CDR2 SYGVNS come from the germline V gene. The CDR3 is 16 residues long.

In regard to this clone: The junction differs from germline at one of its ends, possibly a read error. The V call is TRBV4-2, the J call TRBJ2-1, with TRBD2 matching 8 bases. This CDR3 region has 16 residues. Germline lookup yields CDR1 LGHNA and CDR2 YNFKEQ. The CDR3 region is CASSEDRGAGENEQFF. For the CDR3, the DNA is TGTGCCAGCAGCGAAGATAGGGGAGCGGGAGAAAATGAGCAGTTCTTC.

CDR3 protein: CASSTGQGWETQYF. In DNA form, the CDR3 reads TGCGCCAGCAGCACGGGACAGGGGTGGGAGACCCAGTACTTC. The rearrangement joins TRBV5-1 to TRBJ2-5, with 10 bases that match TRBD1. Germline V lookup: CDR1 SGHRS, CDR2 YFSETQ. V gave up 4 bases and J gave up 5 bases; unmatched junction bases: 5. The CDR3 has 14 amino acids. Variable domain in full (rest from reference TRBV5-1 and TRBJ2-5): KAGVTQTPRYLIKTRGQQVTLSCSPISGHRSVSWYQQTPGQGLQFLFEYFSETQRNKGNFPGRFSGRQFSNSRSEMNVSTLELGDSALYLCASSTGQGWETQYFGPGTRLLVL.